This section outlines one T cell receptor beta chain sequence together with its context. This entry belongs to a study of blood T cell repertoires in COVID-19. Germline CDR1 and CDR2: MNHEY and SMNVEV (reference sequence). V lost 5 bases and J 10 bases, leaving 15 bases between the germline ends. The CDR3 loop spans 13 amino acids. Repertoires were generated with immunoSEQ multiplex PCR, while TCRdb's copy carries only in-frame clones and drops some. The sample shows over 50,000 clones, roughly 80% of them seen only once. The gene calls are TRBV27 and TRBJ2-1; D is possibly TRBD2 (5 bases). Sequenced material: PBMCs or T cells enriched from blood (not recorded which). This TCR came from a woman aged 40-49 years with acute COVID-19. CDR3 in DNA: TGTGCCAGCAGTCCACGGGGTAAAGGGGAGCAGTTCTTC. Its translation: CASSPRGKGEQFF.